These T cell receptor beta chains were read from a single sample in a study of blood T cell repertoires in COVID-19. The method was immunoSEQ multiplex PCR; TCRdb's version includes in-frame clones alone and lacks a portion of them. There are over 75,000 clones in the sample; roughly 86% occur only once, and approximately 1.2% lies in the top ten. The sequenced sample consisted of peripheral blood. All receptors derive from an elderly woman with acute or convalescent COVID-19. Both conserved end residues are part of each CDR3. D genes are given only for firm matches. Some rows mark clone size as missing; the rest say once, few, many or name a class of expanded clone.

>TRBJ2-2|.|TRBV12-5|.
CASGQRVWGSNTGELFF
TGTGCTAGTGGCCAGCGGGTGTGGGGGTCGAACACCGGGGAGCTGTTTTTT
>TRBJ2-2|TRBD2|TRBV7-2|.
CASSIGGSSGVLRRELFF
TGTGCCAGCAGCATCGGAGGATCTAGCGGGGTGCTCCGGCGGGAGCTGTTTTTT
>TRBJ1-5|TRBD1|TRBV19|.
CASSTDRVNQPQHF
TGTGCCAGTAGTACGGACAGGGTCAATCAGCCCCAGCATTTT
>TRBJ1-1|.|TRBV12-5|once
CASAVNTEAFF
TGTGCTAGTGCAGTGAACACTGAAGCTTTCTTT
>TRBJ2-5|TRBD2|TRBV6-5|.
CASSPTSGSETQYF
TGTGCCAGCAGCCCGACTAGCGGGTCAGAGACCCAGTACTTC
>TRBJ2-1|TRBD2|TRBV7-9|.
CASSLVLTSGIRSYNEQFF
TGTGCCAGCAGCTTAGTTTTGACTAGCGGGATCCGCTCCTACAATGAGCAGTTCTTC
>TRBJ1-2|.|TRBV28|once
CASSPPGLRSYGYTF
TGTGCCAGCAGTCCCCCGGGACTCAGAAGCTATGGCTACACCTTC
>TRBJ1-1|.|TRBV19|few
CASRDRFTEAFF
TGTGCCAGCAGAGACAGGTTCACTGAAGCTTTCTTT
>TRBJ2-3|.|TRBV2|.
CASSELTGTDTQYF
TGTGCCAGCAGTGAACTAACCGGCACAGATACGCAGTATTTT
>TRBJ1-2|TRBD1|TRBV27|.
CASSLSTGAHYLGYTF
TGTGCCAGCAGTTTATCGACAGGGGCCCACTATTTAGGCTACACCTTC
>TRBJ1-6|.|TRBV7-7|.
CASSLAVTGLHFTPLHF
TGTGCTAGCAGCTTAGCTGTGACAGGTTTACACTTTACACCCCTCCACTTT
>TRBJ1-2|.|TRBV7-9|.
CASSASGGGLGIGYTF
TGTGCCAGCAGCGCCAGCGGAGGAGGTTTAGGGATCGGCTACACCTTC
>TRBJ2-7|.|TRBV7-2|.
CASSLSRTGVQNEQYF
TGTGCCAGCAGCCTTAGTCGAACGGGAGTACAAAACGAGCAGTACTTC
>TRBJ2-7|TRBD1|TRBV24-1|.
CAFPRDSFYEQYF
TGTGCTTTTCCTCGGGACAGCTTCTACGAGCAGTACTTC
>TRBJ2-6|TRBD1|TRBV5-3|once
CARSYRQGQMSGANVLTF
TGTGCCAGAAGCTACAGACAGGGGCAGATGTCTGGGGCCAACGTCCTGACTTTC
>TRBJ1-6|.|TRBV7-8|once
CASSLVRGSNSPLHF
TGTGCCAGCAGCTTAGTAAGGGGCAGTAATTCACCCCTCCACTTT
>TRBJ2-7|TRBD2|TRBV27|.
CASSPRVAGGYEQYF
TGTGCCAGCAGTCCCCGAGTCGCGGGAGGCTACGAGCAGTACTTC
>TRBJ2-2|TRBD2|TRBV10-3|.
CAIKGSGAISGELFF
TGTGCCATCAAAGGTAGCGGGGCGATTTCCGGGGAGCTGTTTTTT
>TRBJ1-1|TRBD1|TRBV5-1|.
CASSEGTGMAEAFF
TGCGCCAGCAGCGAGGGGACAGGGATGGCTGAAGCTTTCTTT
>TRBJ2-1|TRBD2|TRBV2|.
CASSDGLAGVEQFF
TGTGCCAGCAGTGATGGCCTAGCGGGGGTCGAGCAGTTCTTC
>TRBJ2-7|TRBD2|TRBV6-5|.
CASRLLAKSSYEQYF
TGTGCCAGCCGACTACTAGCGAAGTCCTCCTACGAGCAGTACTTC
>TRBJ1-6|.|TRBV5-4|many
CASSPQHNSPLHF
TGTGCCAGCAGCCCACAGCACAATTCACCCCTCCACTTT
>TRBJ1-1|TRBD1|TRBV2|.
CASSPDRGQGGTEAFF
TGTGCCAGCAGTCCGGACAGGGGTCAGGGGGGCACTGAAGCTTTCTTT
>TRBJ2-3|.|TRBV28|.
CASSLWSPSGTQYF
TGTGCCAGCAGTTTATGGAGCCCCTCGGGTACGCAGTATTTT
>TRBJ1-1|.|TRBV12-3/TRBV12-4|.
CASSNHRVTEAFF
TGTGCCAGCAGCAACCACAGGGTCACTGAAGCTTTCTTT
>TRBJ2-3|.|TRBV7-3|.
CASRSDKVTDTQYF
TGTGCCAGCAGATCGGACAAGGTCACAGATACGCAGTATTTT
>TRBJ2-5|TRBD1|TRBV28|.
CTAADRSKETQYF
TGTACAGCAGCGGACAGGTCGAAAGAGACCCAGTACTTC
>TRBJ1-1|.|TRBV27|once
CASSLSGGLNTEAFF
TGTGCCAGCAGTTTATCCGGCGGTCTGAACACTGAAGCTTTCTTT
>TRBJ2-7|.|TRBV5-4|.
CASNRPGVDEQYF
TGTGCCAGCAACCGTCCGGGAGTCGACGAGCAGTACTTC
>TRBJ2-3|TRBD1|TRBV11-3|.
CASSDPGQSTDTQYF
TGTGCCAGCAGCGACCCGGGACAGAGCACAGATACGCAGTATTTT
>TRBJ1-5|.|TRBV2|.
CASLLGVAQPQHF
TGTGCCAGTCTATTAGGGGTGGCTCAGCCCCAGCATTTT
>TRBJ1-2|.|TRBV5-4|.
CASSLGGGTLPGYGYTF
TGTGCCAGCAGCTTGGGCGGCGGGACTCTTCCGGGGTATGGCTACACCTTC
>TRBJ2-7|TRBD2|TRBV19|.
CASSNAGLAYEQYF
TGTGCCAGTAGTAACGCGGGACTAGCCTACGAGCAGTACTTC
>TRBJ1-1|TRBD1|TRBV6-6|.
CASSRKGQGDTEAFF
TGTGCCAGCAGTCGTAAGGGACAGGGGGACACTGAAGCTTTCTTT
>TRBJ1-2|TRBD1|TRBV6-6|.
CASSLEDRGIYGYTF
TGTGCCAGCAGTTTAGAGGACAGGGGCATTTATGGCTACACCTTC
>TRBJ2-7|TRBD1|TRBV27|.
CASSRDSLTYEQYF
TGTGCCAGCAGTAGGGACAGCCTCACCTACGAGCAGTACTTC
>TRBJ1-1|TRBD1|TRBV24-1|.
CATSRGQGNTEAFF
TGTGCCACCAGCCGAGGACAGGGGAACACTGAAGCTTTCTTT
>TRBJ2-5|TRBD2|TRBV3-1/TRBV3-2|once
CASSQNSPGLGETQYF
TGTGCCAGCAGCCAAAACTCCCCGGGACTAGGAGAGACCCAGTACTTC
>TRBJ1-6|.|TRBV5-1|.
CASSLQGRSPLHF
TGCGCCAGCAGCTTACAGGGACGGTCACCCCTCCACTTT
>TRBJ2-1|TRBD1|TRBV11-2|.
CASSLVGTGSNEQFF
TGTGCCAGCAGCTTAGTCGGGACAGGGTCAAATGAGCAGTTCTTC
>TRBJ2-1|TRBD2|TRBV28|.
CASSLAGGGYNEQFF
TGTGCCAGCAGTTTAGCGGGAGGCGGATACAATGAGCAGTTCTTC
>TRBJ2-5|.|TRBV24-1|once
CATSAGPQETQYF
TGTGCCACCAGTGCTGGGCCCCAAGAGACCCAGTACTTC
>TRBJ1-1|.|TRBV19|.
CASSSGGGNTEAFF
TGTGCCAGTAGCTCCGGGGGGGGGAACACTGAAGCTTTCTTT
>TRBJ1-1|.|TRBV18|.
CATSLDRNTEAFF
TGTGCCACCTCCCTAGACAGAAACACTGAAGCTTTCTTT
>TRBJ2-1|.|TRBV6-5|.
CASSTTTSPSNEQFF
TGTGCCAGCAGTACGACGACAAGCCCTTCCAATGAGCAGTTCTTC